The T cell receptor beta chain described here comes from a study of T cells in Graves' hyperthyroidism and ophthalmopathy. RNA transcripts provided the source from which TCR beta CDR3 regions were amplified. HTBI primers were the set used in a first-round RT-PCR of the TCR CDR3. TCRdb reprocessed the multiplex PCR reads via MiXCR and lists one record per CDR3 protein. The sample yields some 370,000 distinct CDR3 sequences, 17% seen once. Uncontrolled infection, other autoimmune disease, pregnancy or lactation disqualified patients from enrolment. Orbital computed tomography and thyroid ultrasound, together with serum TRAb and thyroxine and clinical symptoms, were used for diagnoses. Ahead of any ophthalmopathy symptoms, the blood sample was obtained at the first diagnosis of hyperthyroidism. The PBMCs were sourced from fresh peripheral blood (around 10 ml). The sequence came from a woman in her 30s with Graves' hyperthyroidism that later progressed to Graves' ophthalmopathy. The sequenced material came from blood.

The CDR3: CASKDFAGEQYF. CDR3 nucleotides: TGTGCCAGTAAGGACTTTGCGGGGGAGCAGTACTTC. The V and J genes are TRBV19 and TRBJ2-7; weak D call: TRBD2 (6 bases). From germline, CDR1 is LNHDA and CDR2 SQIVND (reference sequence). This CDR3 is 12 amino acids long. V gave up 7 bases and J gave up 7 bases, with 14 bases separating them.